This TCR beta chain was observed in a study of blood T cell repertoires in COVID-19. The overall study: There were acute and convalescent COVID-19 samples, and they came from the United States, Italy and Spain. Nucleic acid was either cDNA or gDNA, and it came from T cells, B-cell-depleted T cells, or PBMCs.

Original handling: Nucleated cell counts were estimated from reference gene primer amplification. Only in-frame clones appear in the TCRdb table, and some are missing; sequencing was by immunoSEQ multiplex PCR. V, J and clone size were drawn from that table, and D and trimming were deduced from the DNA. This table has 130,000 to 150,000 clones, 84% appearing once. CDR1 is SGHNT and CDR2 is YENEEA in the germline V gene. The CDR3 contains 15 residues. V lost 5 bases to trimming and J lost 7 bases; unmatched junction nucleotides: 12. The chain recombines TRBV11-3 with TRBJ1-2; 8 nucleotides match TRBD1. What was sequenced was peripheral blood. The clonotype originates from a woman over 75 in a cohort sampled during active or convalescent COVID-19. CDR3 region: CASSPKDRDPSGYTF. CDR3 DNA sequence: TGTGCCAGCAGCCCCAAGGACAGGGATCCATCTGGCTACACCTTC.